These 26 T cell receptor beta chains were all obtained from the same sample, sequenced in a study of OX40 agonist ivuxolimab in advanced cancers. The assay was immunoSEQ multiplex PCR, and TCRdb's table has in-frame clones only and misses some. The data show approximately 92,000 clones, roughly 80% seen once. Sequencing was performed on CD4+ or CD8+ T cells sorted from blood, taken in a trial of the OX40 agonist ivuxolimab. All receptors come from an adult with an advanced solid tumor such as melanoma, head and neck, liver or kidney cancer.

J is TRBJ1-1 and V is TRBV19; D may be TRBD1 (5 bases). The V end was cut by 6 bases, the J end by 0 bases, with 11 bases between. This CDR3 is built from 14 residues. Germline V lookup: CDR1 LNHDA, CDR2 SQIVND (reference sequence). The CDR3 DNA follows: TGTGCCAGTAGGGCGCGGGGGGTGAACACTGAAGCTTTCTTT. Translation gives CASRARGVNTEAFF.

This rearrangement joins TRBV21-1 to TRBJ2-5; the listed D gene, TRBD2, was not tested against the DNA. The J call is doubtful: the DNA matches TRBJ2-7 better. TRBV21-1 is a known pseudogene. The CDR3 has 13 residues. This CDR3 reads CASSKTSDYEQYF. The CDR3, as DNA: TGTGCCAGCAGCAAGACTAGCGACTACGAGCAGTACTTC.

The CDR3 DNA follows: TGTGCCAGCAGTTCCCCCGCAGGGGGCCCTACAGATACGCAGTATTTT. It encodes CASSSPAGGPTDTQYF. The genes are TRBV27 and TRBJ2-3; 8 bases are a match to TRBD1. The CDR3 totals 16 residues. Germline-derived CDR1 and CDR2 are MNHEY and SMNVEV (reference sequence). The trim removed 4 bases at V and 3 bases at J, leaving 9 bases unmatched.

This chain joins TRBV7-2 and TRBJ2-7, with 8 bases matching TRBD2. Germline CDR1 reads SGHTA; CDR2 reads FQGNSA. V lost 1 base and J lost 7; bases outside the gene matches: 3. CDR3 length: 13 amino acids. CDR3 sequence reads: CASSLGGGREQYF. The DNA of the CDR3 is TGTGCCAGCAGCTTAGGCGGGGGGAGAGAGCAGTACTTC. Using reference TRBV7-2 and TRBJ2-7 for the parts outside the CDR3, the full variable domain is GAGVSQSPSNKVTEKGKDVELRCDPISGHTALYWYRQSLGQGLEFLIYFQGNSAPDKSGLPSDRFSAERTGGSVSTLTIQRTQQEDSAVYLCASSLGGGREQYFGPGTRLTVT.

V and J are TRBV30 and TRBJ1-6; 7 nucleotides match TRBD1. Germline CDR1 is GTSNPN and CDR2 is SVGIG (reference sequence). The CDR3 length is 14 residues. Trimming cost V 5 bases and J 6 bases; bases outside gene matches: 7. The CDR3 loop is CAWHRGESNSPLHF. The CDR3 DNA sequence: TGTGCCTGGCACAGGGGAGAGAGTAATTCACCCCTCCACTTT. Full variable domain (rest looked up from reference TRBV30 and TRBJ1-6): SQTIHQWPATLVQPVGSPLSLECTVEGTSNPNLYWYRQAAGRGLQLLFYSVGIGQISSEVPQNLSASRPQDRQFILSSKKLLLSDSGFYLCAWHRGESNSPLHFGNGTRLTVT.

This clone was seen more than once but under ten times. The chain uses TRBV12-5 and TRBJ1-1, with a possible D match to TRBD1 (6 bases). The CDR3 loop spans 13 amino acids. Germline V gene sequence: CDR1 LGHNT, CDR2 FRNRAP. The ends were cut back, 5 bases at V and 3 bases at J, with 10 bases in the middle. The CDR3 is CASGNGQYTEAFF. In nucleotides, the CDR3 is TGTGCTAGTGGTAATGGACAGTACACTGAAGCTTTCTTT.

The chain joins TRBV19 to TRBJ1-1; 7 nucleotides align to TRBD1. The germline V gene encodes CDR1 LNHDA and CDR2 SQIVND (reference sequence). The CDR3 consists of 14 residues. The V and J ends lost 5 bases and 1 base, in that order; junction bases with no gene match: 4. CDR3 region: CASSFRQGNTEAFF. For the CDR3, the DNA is TGTGCCAGTAGTTTTAGACAGGGGAACACTGAAGCTTTCTTT. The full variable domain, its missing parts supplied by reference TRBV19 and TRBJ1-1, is DGGITQSPKYLFRKEGQNVTLSCEQNLNHDAMYWYRQDPGQGLRLIYYSQIVNDFQKGDIAEGYSVSREKKESFPLTVTSAQKNPTAFYLCASSFRQGNTEAFFGQGTRLTVV.

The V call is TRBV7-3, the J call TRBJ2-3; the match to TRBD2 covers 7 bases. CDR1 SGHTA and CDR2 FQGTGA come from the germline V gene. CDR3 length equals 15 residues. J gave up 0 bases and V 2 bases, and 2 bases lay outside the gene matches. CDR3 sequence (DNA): TGTGCCAGCAGCTTAGTAGCGGGTAGCACAGATACGCAGTATTTT. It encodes CASSLVAGSTDTQYF.

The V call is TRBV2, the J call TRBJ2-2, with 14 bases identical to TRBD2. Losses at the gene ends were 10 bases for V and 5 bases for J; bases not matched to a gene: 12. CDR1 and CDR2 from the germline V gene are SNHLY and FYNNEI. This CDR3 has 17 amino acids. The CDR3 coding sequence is TGTGCCACGAACCCGGGACTAGCGGGAGAGTTTACCGGGGAGCTGTTTTTT. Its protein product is CATNPGLAGEFTGELFF. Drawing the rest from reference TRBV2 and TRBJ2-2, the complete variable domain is EPEVTQTPSHQVTQMGQEVILRCVPISNHLYFYWYRQILGQKVEFLVSFYNNEISEKSEIFDDQFSVERPDGSNFTLKIRSTKLEDSAMYFCATNPGLAGEFTGELFFGEGSRLTVL.

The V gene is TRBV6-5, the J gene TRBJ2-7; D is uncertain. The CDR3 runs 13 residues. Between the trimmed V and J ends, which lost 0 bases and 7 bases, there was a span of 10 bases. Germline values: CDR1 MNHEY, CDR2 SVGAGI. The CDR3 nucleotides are TGTGCCAGCAGTTACTCCCTATGGCAGGAGCAGTACTTC. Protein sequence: CASSYSLWQEQYF.

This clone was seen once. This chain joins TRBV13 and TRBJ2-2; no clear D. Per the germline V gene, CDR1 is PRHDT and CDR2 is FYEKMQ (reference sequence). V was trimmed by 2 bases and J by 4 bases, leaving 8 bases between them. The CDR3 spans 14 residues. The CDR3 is CASSLQGRTGELFF. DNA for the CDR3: TGTGCCAGCAGCTTACAAGGGCGCACCGGGGAGCTGTTTTTT.

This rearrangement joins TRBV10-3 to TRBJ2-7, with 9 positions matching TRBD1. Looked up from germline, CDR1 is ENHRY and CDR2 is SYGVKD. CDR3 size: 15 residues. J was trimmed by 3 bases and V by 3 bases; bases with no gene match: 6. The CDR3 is CAISDPGGQGYEQYF. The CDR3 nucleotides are TGTGCCATCAGTGACCCCGGGGGACAGGGCTACGAGCAGTACTTC.

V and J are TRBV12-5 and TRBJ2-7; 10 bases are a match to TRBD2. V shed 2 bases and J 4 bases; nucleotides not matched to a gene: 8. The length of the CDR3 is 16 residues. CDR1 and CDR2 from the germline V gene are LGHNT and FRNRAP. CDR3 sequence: CASGLKLGLAVYEQYF. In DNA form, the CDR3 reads TGTGCTAGTGGTTTGAAGTTAGGACTAGCGGTGTACGAGCAGTACTTC.

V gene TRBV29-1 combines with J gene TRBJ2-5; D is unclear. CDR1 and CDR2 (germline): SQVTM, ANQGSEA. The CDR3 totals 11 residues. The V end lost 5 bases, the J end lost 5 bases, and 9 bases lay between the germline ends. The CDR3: CSVRRTETQYF. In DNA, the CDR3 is TGCAGCGTTCGAAGAACGGAGACCCAGTACTTC.

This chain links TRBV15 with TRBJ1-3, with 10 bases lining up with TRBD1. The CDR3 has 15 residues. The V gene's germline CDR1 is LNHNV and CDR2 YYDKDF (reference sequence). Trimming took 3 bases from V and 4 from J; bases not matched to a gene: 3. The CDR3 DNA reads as TGTGCCACCAGCAGGGACAGGGGGTTAGGAAACACCATATATTTT. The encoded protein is CATSRDRGLGNTIYF.

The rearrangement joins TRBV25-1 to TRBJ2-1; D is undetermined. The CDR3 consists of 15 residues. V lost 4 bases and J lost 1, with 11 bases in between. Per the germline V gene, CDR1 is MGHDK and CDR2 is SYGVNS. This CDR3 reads CASSGVIVSYNEQFF. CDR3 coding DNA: TGTGCCAGCAGTGGGGTGATCGTGTCCTACAATGAGCAGTTCTTC.

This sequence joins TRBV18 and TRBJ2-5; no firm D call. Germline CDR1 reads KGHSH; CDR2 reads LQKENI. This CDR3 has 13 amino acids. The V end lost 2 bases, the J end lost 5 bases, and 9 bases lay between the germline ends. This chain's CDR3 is CASSPGQRETQYF. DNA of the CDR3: TGTGCCAGCTCACCAGGCCAACGGGAGACCCAGTACTTC.

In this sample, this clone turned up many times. DNA for the CDR3: TGTGCCAGCAGTTGGGACATCGGCTGGAGCGAGCAGTACTTC. Protein sequence: CASSWDIGWSEQYF. The chain joins TRBV27 to TRBJ2-7; D is perhaps TRBD1 (6 bases). Germline CDR1 MNHEY, CDR2 SMNVEV (reference sequence). The CDR3 contains 14 residues. V lost 4 bases and J lost 6, with 16 bases in between.

For the CDR3, the DNA is TGTGCCAGCAGAGCCCTGGACCTCTCCCATGAGCAGTTCTTC. Encoded protein: CASRALDLSHEQFF. V is TRBV2 and J is TRBJ2-1; D gene unclear. CDR1 SNHLY and CDR2 FYNNEI come from the germline V gene. Trimming stripped 6 bases from V and 8 bases from J, with 17 bases between. The CDR3 consists of 14 residues.

CDR3 region: CASSQALGSSYEQYF. CDR3 nucleotides: TGTGCCAGCAGCCAAGCGTTAGGGAGCTCCTACGAGCAGTACTTC. The rearrangement uses TRBV4-2 and TRBJ2-7; tentative D call: TRBD2 (5 bases). V dropped 1 base and J dropped 0 bases, with 10 bases sitting between them. Germline assignment: CDR1 LGHNA and CDR2 YNFKEQ. The CDR3 runs 15 residues.

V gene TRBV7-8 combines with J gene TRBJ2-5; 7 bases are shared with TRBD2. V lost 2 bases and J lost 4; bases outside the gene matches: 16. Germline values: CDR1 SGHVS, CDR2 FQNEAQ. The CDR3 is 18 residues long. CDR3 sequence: CASSLSRRGSGIRETQYF. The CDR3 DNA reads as TGTGCCAGCAGCTTAAGCCGCCGGGGAAGCGGGATAAGAGAGACCCAGTACTTC.

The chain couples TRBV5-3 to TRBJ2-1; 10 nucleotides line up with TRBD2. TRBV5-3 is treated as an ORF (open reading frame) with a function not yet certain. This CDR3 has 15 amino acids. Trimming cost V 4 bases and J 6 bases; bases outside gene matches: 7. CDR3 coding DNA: TGTGCCAGAAGCCGCAGCGGGGGGGCCCCCAATGAGCAGTTCTTC. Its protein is CARSRSGGAPNEQFF.

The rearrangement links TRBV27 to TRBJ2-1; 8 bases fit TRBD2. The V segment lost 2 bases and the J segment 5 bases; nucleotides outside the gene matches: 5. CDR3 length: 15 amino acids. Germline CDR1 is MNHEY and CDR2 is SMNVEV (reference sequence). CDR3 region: CASSLAGGLNNEQFF. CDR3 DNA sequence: TGTGCCAGCAGTTTAGCGGGAGGCCTAAACAATGAGCAGTTCTTC.

The CDR3 nucleotides are TGTGCCAGCAGCTTAGCGACAGGGTCACCCAATGGGGGCTACACCTTC. Amino acids: CASSLATGSPNGGYTF. The V gene is TRBV7-9, the J gene TRBJ1-2, with 7 bases matching TRBD1. Germline loops: CDR1 SEHNR, CDR2 FQNEAQ (reference sequence). The CDR3 loop spans 16 amino acids. V shed 0 bases and J 8 bases; nucleotides not matched to a gene: 12.

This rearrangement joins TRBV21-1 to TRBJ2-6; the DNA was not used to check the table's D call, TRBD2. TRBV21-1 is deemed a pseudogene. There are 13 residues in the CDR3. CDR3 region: CASFCSGANVLTF. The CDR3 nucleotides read TGTGCGAGCTTCTGCTCTGGGGCCAACGTCCTGACTTTC.

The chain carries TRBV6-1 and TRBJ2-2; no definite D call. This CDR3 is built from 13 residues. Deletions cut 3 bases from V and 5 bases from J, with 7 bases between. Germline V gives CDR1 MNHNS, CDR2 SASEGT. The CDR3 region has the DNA TGTGCCAGCAGTGATCTTTTTACCGGGGAGCTGTTTTTT. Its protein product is CASSDLFTGELFF.